Below are 32 T cell receptor beta chains sequenced from a single sample in a study of T cells after yellow fever vaccination. TCRdb processed the 5' RACE reads anew with MiXCR; each CDR3 protein has one entry. This table has 200,000 to 300,000 distinct CDR3 sequences, over 6.5% appearing once. The sequenced sample was CD4+ T cells sorted from PBMCs, obtained on the day of the yellow fever booster vaccination. The receptors originated from a young man who received the YFV17D yellow fever vaccine.

The rearrangement links TRBV5-7 to TRBJ2-7; 7 bases line up with TRBD1. TRBV5-7 qualifies as an ORF whose function is uncertain. CDR3 length: 16 residues. Trimming took 3 bases from V and 0 from J; bases not matched to a gene: 9. CDR3 in DNA: TGTGCCAGCAGCTCTCGGACAGGCCGAAGCTCCTACGAGCAGTACTTC. This sequence encodes CASSSRTGRSSYEQYF.

This sequence joins TRBV30 and TRBJ2-2; 7 bases match TRBD2. The CDR3 runs to 14 residues. V lost 3 bases and J lost 7; bases outside the gene matches: 8. In germline, CDR1 is GTSNPN, CDR2 SVGIG (reference sequence). The CDR3 here is CAWRGGSGHGELFF. The CDR3 DNA is TGTGCCTGGAGGGGCGGGAGTGGGCACGGGGAGCTGTTTTTT.

The chain employs TRBV12-3 or TRBV12-4 and TRBJ2-5; tentatively, D is TRBD2 (6 bases). CDR3 length equals 14 residues. V lost 3 bases and J lost 4, with 12 bases in between. Here the CDR3 reads CASSLWGDAETQYF. CDR3 nucleotide sequence: TGTGCCAGCAGTTTGTGGGGGGACGCAGAGACCCAGTACTTC.

The sample holds a few counts of this clonotype. The chain recombines TRBV6-6 with TRBJ1-2; D unclear. Germline V CDR1 and CDR2: MNHNY, SVGAGI (reference sequence). Trimming shortened V by 6 bases and J by 9 bases, and 8 bases separated the two germline ends. CDR3 length: 10 residues. CDR3 amino acids: CASSEGSYTF. The DNA for the CDR3 is TGTGCCAGCAGCGAGGGCAGCTACACCTTC.

In this sample, this clonotype turned up many times. This chain uses TRBV2 with TRBJ2-3; D uncertain. The CDR3 extends over 15 amino acids. Trimming removed 2 bases at V and 8 bases at J, with 17 bases between. Germline-derived CDR1 and CDR2 are SNHLY and FYNNEI. This chain's CDR3 is CASSENPKALGTQYF. In nucleotides, the CDR3 is TGTGCCAGCAGTGAAAATCCAAAAGCCTTGGGTACGCAGTATTTT.

V and J are TRBV7-9 and TRBJ2-1, with unresolved D. The V gene lost 2 bases and the J gene lost 0 bases, with 14 bases spanning the gap. The germline CDR1 and CDR2 sequences are SEHNR and FQNEAQ (reference sequence). The CDR3 contains 17 residues. Here the CDR3 DNA reads TGTGCCAGCAGCTTAATCGGCGGCAGGAGCTCCTACAATGAGCAGTTCTTC. This sequence encodes CASSLIGGRSSYNEQFF.

This clonotype was recorded a few times. This sequence joins TRBV20-1 and TRBJ2-2; 7 positions match TRBD2. CDR1 is DFQATT, CDR2 SNEGSKA, per germline (reference sequence). The CDR3 spans 15 residues. The V gene end was trimmed by 3 bases and the J gene end by 3 bases; junction bases not matched to a gene: 7. Here the CDR3 DNA reads TGCAGTGCTAGGTCTAGCGGACGGTACACCGGGGAGCTGTTTTTT. Its translation: CSARSSGRYTGELFF.

The rearrangement joins TRBV20-1 to TRBJ2-3; TRBD2 matches at 9 bases. CDR1 is DFQATT and CDR2 is SNEGSKA in the germline V gene (reference sequence). This CDR3 spans 15 amino acids. With V trimmed by 3 bases and J by 2 bases, 6 bases remained unmatched. CDR3 sequence (DNA): TGCAGTGCTAGTAGGCTAGCGGGGATCACAGATACGCAGTATTTT. This translates into CSASRLAGITDTQYF.

In this sample, this clonotype turned up many times. The chain uses TRBV20-1 and TRBJ2-3, with TRBD2 matching 12 bases. Germline V gene data show CDR1 as DFQATT and CDR2 as SNEGSKA (reference sequence). The CDR3 loop spans 16 amino acids. J gave up 5 bases and V 0 bases, and 6 bases lay outside the gene matches. The CDR3 sequence is CSARDELAGGRDTQYF. CDR3 in DNA: TGCAGTGCTAGAGACGAACTAGCGGGGGGAAGAGATACGCAGTATTTT.

The chain links TRBV7-2 to TRBJ2-2, with 7 bases identical to TRBD1. Germline assignment: CDR1 SGHTA and CDR2 FQGNSA. The ends lost 5 bases at V and 7 bases at J; junction bases unmatched: 7. CDR3 length: 14 amino acids. The CDR3 here is CASSDDRASGELFF. CDR3 sequence (DNA): TGTGCCAGCAGCGACGACAGGGCGAGCGGGGAGCTGTTTTTT.

The CDR3 nucleotides are TGCGCCAGCAGCGTGGGACTGGGGGACTCCTACGAGCAGTACTTC. This gives the protein CASSVGLGDSYEQYF. V and J are TRBV5-1 and TRBJ2-7; a weak D match, TRBD2 (6 bases). Trimming removed 4 bases from V and 0 bases from J, with 14 bases in between. The germline V gene has CDR1 SGHRS and CDR2 YFSETQ. This CDR3 has 15 amino acids.

This clonotype showed up many times. The chain combines TRBV29-1 with TRBJ2-1; no firm D call. The germline V gene encodes CDR1 SQVTM and CDR2 ANQGSEA. The V gene lost 3 bases and the J gene lost 6 bases, with 12 bases spanning the gap. The CDR3 loop spans 13 amino acids. The CDR3 spells CSVEFTGLNEQFF. CDR3 DNA: TGCAGCGTTGAGTTTACGGGTCTCAATGAGCAGTTCTTC.

This clonotype occurred many times. This chain connects TRBV20-1 to TRBJ2-7, with D maybe TRBD1 (6 bases). The V gene's germline CDR1 is DFQATT and CDR2 SNEGSKA (reference sequence). This CDR3 is built from 15 residues. Trimming shortened V by 0 bases and J by 6 bases, and 18 bases separated the two germline ends. CDR3 coding DNA: TGCAGTGCTAGAGATGCGAGACAGGCCTTCGGCGAGCAGTACTTC. Translation: CSARDARQAFGEQYF.

This clonotype was detected only a few times. The gene calls are TRBV6-2 or TRBV6-3 and TRBJ2-2; the D gene is possibly TRBD2 (5 bases). Trimming left V 9 bases short and J 4 bases short, with 21 bases between. The CDR3 has 16 residues. CDR1 is MNHEY and CDR2 is SVGEGT in the germline V gene. CDR3 sequence reads: CARALPGLRATGELFF. The CDR3 nucleotides are TGTGCCAGGGCGCTCCCTGGCCTGAGGGCCACCGGGGAGCTGTTTTTT.

Only a few counts were recorded for this clonotype. CDR3 residues: CSAWTGGYEKLFF. The CDR3 region has the DNA TGCAGTGCTTGGACAGGGGGCTATGAAAAACTGTTTTTT. The chain combines TRBV20-1 with TRBJ1-4; TRBD1 aligns across 11 bases. Germline V gene sequence: CDR1 DFQATT, CDR2 SNEGSKA (reference sequence). The CDR3 extends over 13 amino acids. The trim removed 5 bases at V and 6 bases at J, leaving 2 bases unmatched.

This clonotype appeared many times. The chain links TRBV5-1 to TRBJ2-7; D is undetermined. Germline V lookup: CDR1 SGHRS, CDR2 YFSETQ. The length of the CDR3 is 15 residues. V was trimmed by 1 base and J by 4 bases, leaving 15 bases between them. The CDR3: CASSLTPSRVYEQYF. CDR3 in DNA: TGCGCCAGCAGCTTGACCCCCAGCCGAGTGTACGAGCAGTACTTC.

This clonotype appeared many times. This chain joins TRBV5-5 and TRBJ1-2; D is possibly TRBD1 (5 bases). With 5 bases removed from V and 6 bases from J, the gap between germline ends came to 11 bases. From germline, CDR1 is SGHKS and CDR2 YYEKEE (reference sequence). This CDR3 has 12 residues. CDR3 sequence: CASSSQGHGYTF. The CDR3, as DNA: TGTGCCAGCAGTTCCCAGGGTCATGGCTACACCTTC.

V is TRBV4-3 and J is TRBJ2-3, with D maybe TRBD2 (6 bases). Germline V CDR1 and CDR2: LGHNA, YSLEER. CDR3 length: 15 amino acids. V gave up 0 bases and J gave up 6 bases, with 13 bases separating them. For the CDR3, the DNA is TGCGCCAGCAGCCAAGATCTGCGGGAAGGGGATACGCAGTATTTT. Its translation: CASSQDLREGDTQYF.

The chain employs TRBV5-6 and TRBJ2-2; D remains unclear. V was shortened by 2 bases and J by 0 bases, with 11 bases between the two germline ends. The CDR3 contains 16 residues. Per germline, CDR1 SGHDT and CDR2 YYEEEE. The CDR3 nucleotides read TGTGCCAGCAGCTTTTCTCTTGGGACGAACACCGGGGAGCTGTTTTTT. This encodes CASSFSLGTNTGELFF.

The sample holds many counts of this clonotype. The chain has TRBV20-1 and TRBJ1-1; D call uncertain. V lost 3 bases to trimming and J lost 5 bases, with 13 bases between them. This CDR3 region has 13 residues. CDR1 and CDR2 from the germline V gene are DFQATT and SNEGSKA (reference sequence). Here the CDR3 DNA reads TGCAGTGCTAGTGTAGGGAAGGGTACTGAAGCTTTCTTT. As protein: CSASVGKGTEAFF.

In this sample, this clonotype turned up a few times. The V gene is TRBV5-5, the J gene TRBJ2-2; 7 bases match TRBD1. J was trimmed by 7 bases and V by 0 bases; bases with no gene match: 6. The CDR3 sequence is 15 residues long. CDR1 is SGHKS and CDR2 is YYEKEE in the germline V gene (reference sequence). DNA for the CDR3: TGTGCCAGCAGCTTGGGAGACAGGGTAGGCGGGGAGCTGTTTTTT. This sequence encodes CASSLGDRVGGELFF.

The V and J genes are TRBV20-1 and TRBJ2-1, with no clear D. V gave up 1 base and J gave up 5 bases, with 6 bases separating them. Germline V gene data show CDR1 as DFQATT and CDR2 as SNEGSKA (reference sequence). CDR3 length equals 12 residues. The CDR3 reads CSARGRNNEQFF. CDR3 in DNA: TGCAGTGCTAGAGGACGGAACAATGAGCAGTTCTTC.

This clonotype was picked up a small number of times. The V gene is TRBV7-9, the J gene TRBJ1-2; D ambiguous. V lost 7 bases and J 2 bases, leaving 11 bases between the germline ends. This CDR3 region has 13 residues. The V gene's germline CDR1 is SEHNR and CDR2 FQNEAQ (reference sequence). CDR3 sequence: CASTGGSNYGYTF. The CDR3 DNA is TGTGCCAGCACCGGCGGGAGCAACTATGGCTACACCTTC.

The table lists this clonotype with many counts. This chain joins TRBV9 and TRBJ2-1; 7 nucleotides match TRBD2. J was trimmed by 15 bases and V by 0 bases; bases with no gene match: 6. The CDR3 is 12 residues long. Germline V CDR1 and CDR2: SGDLS, YYNGEE. CDR3 in amino acids: CASSVVETSLFF. Written as DNA, the CDR3 is TGTGCCAGCAGCGTAGTAGAGACTAGCCTGTTCTTC.

This clonotype came up many times. V usage is TRBV7-2 and J usage is TRBJ1-1, with D maybe TRBD1 (5 bases). There are 14 residues in the CDR3. Germline CDR1 is SGHTA and CDR2 is FQGNSA. V lost 1 base and J 4 bases, leaving 10 bases between the germline ends. The CDR3 DNA is TGTGCCAGCAGCTTAGGCAGGGCGGGCACTGAAGCTTTCTTT. This codes for CASSLGRAGTEAFF.

This clonotype has just a few counts. The V call is TRBV7-9, the J call TRBJ2-4, with 8 positions matching TRBD1. Germline assignment: CDR1 SEHNR and CDR2 FQNEAQ (reference sequence). The CDR3 is 14 amino acids. Trimming removed 4 bases from V and 7 bases from J; junction bases left unmatched: 6. This chain's CDR3 is CASSSPRTGNIQYF. DNA for the CDR3: TGTGCCAGCAGCTCTCCTCGGACAGGGAACATTCAGTACTTC.

There are many counts of this clonotype. The rearrangement uses TRBV11-3 and TRBJ2-1; weak D call: TRBD2 (6 bases). Trimming took 8 bases from V and 4 from J, leaving 12 bases between them. The germline gives CDR1 SGHNT, CDR2 YENEEA. CDR3 length equals 13 residues. The CDR3 region has the DNA TGTGCCAGCGGTTCGGGACTGTACAATGAGCAGTTCTTC. Its protein is CASGSGLYNEQFF.

This clonotype was seen repeatedly, ten times or more. The chain carries TRBV7-9 and TRBJ1-5; D uncertain. V lost 5 bases and J 7 bases, leaving 15 bases between the germline ends. The CDR3 extends over 14 amino acids. The germline CDR1 and CDR2 sequences are SEHNR and FQNEAQ (reference sequence). In DNA form, the CDR3 reads TGTGCCAGCAGCGCCGGTGGGGAGTTCCAGCCCCAGCATTTT. Translated, it gives CASSAGGEFQPQHF.

J is TRBJ2-4 and V is TRBV5-1; TRBD2 is a possible D gene (5 bases). CDR1 is SGHRS and CDR2 is YFSETQ in the germline V gene. The CDR3 spans 13 residues. Trimming took off 0 bases at V and 15 bases at J, with 16 bases between the two ends. The CDR3 DNA reads as TGCGCCAGCAGCTTGGCCGGGGAAGGCACGGGGTACTTC. Amino acid sequence: CASSLAGEGTGYF.

In its sample, this clonotype was seen many times. This chain uses TRBV15 with TRBJ2-7; the match to TRBD2 covers 8 bases. The V and J ends lost 0 bases and 4 bases, in that order; junction bases with no gene match: 8. Per the germline V gene, CDR1 is LNHNV and CDR2 is YYDKDF (reference sequence). The CDR3 sequence is 16 residues long. The CDR3 DNA sequence: TGTGCCACCAGCAGAGATAAGCTAGCGGGTTCGTACGAGCAGTACTTC. Translation: CATSRDKLAGSYEQYF.

This clonotype was observed a few times. The chain has TRBV6-5 and TRBJ2-2, with 10 bases that match TRBD1. The germline CDR1 and CDR2 sequences are MNHEY and SVGAGI. The CDR3 is made up of 17 amino acids. V trimming: 5 bases; J trimming: 6 bases; junction bases outside the gene matches: 12. The CDR3 nucleotides read TGTGCCAGCAGTCACGGTGGTTTGACAGGGGGCCCCGGGGAGCTGTTTTTT. This codes for CASSHGGLTGGPGELFF.

This chain joins TRBV7-9 and TRBJ2-7; either TRBD1 or TRBD2 may supply D (6 bases each). Germline V gene sequence: CDR1 SEHNR, CDR2 FQNEAQ (reference sequence). V lost 2 bases and J 6 bases, leaving 8 bases between the germline ends. The CDR3 length is 12 residues. In DNA, the CDR3 is TGTGCCAGCAGCTTATGGGGGGCCGAGCAGTACTTC. This gives the protein CASSLWGAEQYF.